This T cell receptor (beta chain) was profiled in a study of shared clonotypes between healthy human individuals. Assay runs were performed at deep level. The protocol was immunoSEQ multiplex PCR, while the TCRdb copy is restricted to in-frame clones and leaves out a portion. The sample has approximately 2,000,000 clones; just under 95% are singletons. The CDR3 extends over 13 amino acids. Germline assignment: CDR1 SGDLS and CDR2 YYNGEE. Details on this clone: Its matching antigen is unknown. At one of its ends the junction is not consistent with the germline gene, which may arise from a read error.

Study conclusions and caveats: Having only a few donors restricted how much genetic and exposure-history diversity was captured.

The chain recombines TRBV9 with TRBJ1-1; a possible D gene is TRBD1 (5 bases). The receptor was derived from a man aged 18 to 35 in good health. Some clones in this sample may be carry-over from other donors' samples. Sample: naive CD4+ T cells from PBMCs. Documented subset: CD45RA+ positively selected. The CDR3 sequence is CAGSVVGGSEAFF. The CDR3 region has the DNA TGTGCCGGCAGCGTAGTTGGGGGATCTGAAGCTTTCTTT.